This T cell receptor (beta chain) came from a study of T cell responses to AZD1222 COVID-19 vaccine. This table comes from immunoSEQ multiplex PCR, and its TCRdb copy is limited to in-frame clones, with some not included. The data contain tens of thousands of clones, under 95% of them singletons. Study conclusions and caveats: Breadth and depth of Spike-specific TCRs rose after two AZD1222 doses.

CDR3 length equals 14 residues. The germline V gene has CDR1 SGHTS and CDR2 YDEGEE. Trimming shortened V by 5 bases and J by 0 bases, and 9 bases separated the two germline ends. This clone is a singleton in its sample. The antigen is undetermined. This sequence joins TRBV5-8 and TRBJ1-3; a possible D gene is TRBD1 (5 bases). The receptor was isolated from an adult in good health. The sample was peripheral blood, taken on day 0 of MenACWY control vaccination. The CDR3 sequence is CASSSDSSGNTIYF. CDR3 DNA: TGTGCCAGCAGTTCCGACAGCTCTGGAAACACCATATATTTT.